Reported below is one TCR beta chain. The junction had 18 bases not matched to a gene; V was cut back by 5 bases and J by 3 bases. This CDR3 has 18 residues. Per the germline V gene, CDR1 is SGHVS and CDR2 is FQNEAQ. The data are from a study of T cell changes during pregnancy in multiple sclerosis. TCRdb keeps only in-frame clones here, not all; method: immunoSEQ multiplex PCR. The sample lists about 34,000 clones, approximately 90% occurring once. The clonotype comes from a female donor with multiple sclerosis, enrolled in a pregnancy study. This chain uses TRBV7-8 with TRBJ1-1, with 7 bases aligning to TRBD1. Sequencing used CD8+ T cells from peripheral blood mononuclear cells, obtained in the third trimester of pregnancy. The CDR3 sequence: CASSPLTDRVNSDTEAFF. As DNA, the CDR3 is TGTGCCAGCAGCCCCCTTACCGACAGGGTAAACTCGGACACTGAAGCTTTCTTT.